Sequencing of this TCR beta chain was carried out in a study of T cell repertoires in cytomegalovirus infection. Study details: A matching HLA type, together with CMV infection, was signaled by public TCR beta signatures. Study-wide findings and caveats: Using cumulative public TCR beta family frequency, the authors identified those who carried CMV together with the relevant HLA. Clonotype analysis showed dominance of the ex vivo response by HLA-C-restricted CMV-specific TCR beta clonotypes.

TCRdb reprocessed the reads via MiXCR and lists one record per CDR3 protein. This sample carries fewer than 1,000,000 distinct CDR3 sequences, roughly 30% of them seen once, and the ten largest clones take 13%. Trimming removed 2 bases at V and 3 bases at J, with 10 bases between. This CDR3 is 14 amino acids long. Germline-derived CDR1 and CDR2 are MNHNS and SASEGT. This clonotype was found a few times. The target antigen is unknown. The chain joins TRBV6-1 to TRBJ2-5, with D maybe TRBD1 (6 bases). The clonotype was recovered from a human donor in good health (CMV status not recorded). Some clones in this sample may be carry-over from other donors' samples. The material sequenced was cultured CD8+ T cells from PBMCs, taken from culture after CMV antigen stimulation. CDR3 region: CASSENRVEETQYF. CDR3 nucleotide sequence: TGTGCCAGCAGTGAAAACAGGGTAGAAGAGACCCAGTACTTC.